Detailed here is one T cell receptor beta chain. Antigen unknown. Each CDR3 protein is one row after TCRdb ran MiXCR on the multiplex PCR reads. The table shows under 15,000 distinct CDR3 sequences, with 35% to 40% occurring only once. This specimen belongs to a study of breast tumors, draining lymph nodes, adjacent tissues. Study-level points and caveats: The lymph node origin of tumor T cells was framed as consistent with a hypothesis, not demonstrated. Luminal-like breast cancer showed significantly greater tumor-nontumor repertoire similarity than basal-like breast cancer did. Tumor repertoires ranked between lymph nodes and nontumor tissue in diversity, with V and J gene preferences. Most tumor T cells seemingly derive from lymph node, then expand in tumor.

The V gene's germline CDR1 is DFQATT and CDR2 SNEGSKA (reference sequence). The CDR3 is 14 residues long. V was clipped by 5 bases and J by 0 bases; unmatched bases: 7. This TCR was sampled from a female donor with breast cancer. Some clones in this sample may be carry-over from other donors' samples. The sequencing sample was made of breast tumor tissue. This rearrangement joins TRBV20-1 to TRBJ2-7; 7 bases align to TRBD1. The CDR3 loop is CSASPGGSSYEQYF. For the CDR3, the DNA is TGCAGTGCTTCTCCAGGGGGAAGCTCCTACGAGCAGTACTTC.